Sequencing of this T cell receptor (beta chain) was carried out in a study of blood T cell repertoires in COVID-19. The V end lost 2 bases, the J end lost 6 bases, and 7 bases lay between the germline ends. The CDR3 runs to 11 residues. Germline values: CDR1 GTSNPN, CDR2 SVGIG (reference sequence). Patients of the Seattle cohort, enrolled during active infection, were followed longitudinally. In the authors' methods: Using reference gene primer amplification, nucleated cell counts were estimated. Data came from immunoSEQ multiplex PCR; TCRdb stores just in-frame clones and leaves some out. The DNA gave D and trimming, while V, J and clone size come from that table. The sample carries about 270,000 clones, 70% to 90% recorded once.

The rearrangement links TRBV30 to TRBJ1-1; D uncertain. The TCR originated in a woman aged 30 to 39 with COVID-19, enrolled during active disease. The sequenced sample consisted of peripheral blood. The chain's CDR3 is CAWSFGAEAFF. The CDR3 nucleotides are TGTGCCTGGAGTTTTGGAGCTGAAGCTTTCTTT.